This T cell receptor beta chain emerged from a study of neoadjuvant nivolumab and ipilimumab in lung cancer. Using immunoSEQ multiplex PCR, the repertoire was profiled, and TCRdb retains in-frame clones only, with some absent. The sample gives 7,000 to 8,500 clones, about 89% of which show up once; 2% to 2.5% is in the top ten. CDR3 length: 16 residues. V was cut by 2 bases and J by 5 bases, with 16 bases left in between. Germline lookup yields CDR1 MNHNY and CDR2 SVGAGI (reference sequence). The chain combines TRBV6-6 with TRBJ2-1; D uncertain. This clonotype originated in an adult with non-small cell lung cancer. Some clones in this sample may be carry-over from other donors' samples. The source was tumor tissue, collected after neoadjuvant nivolumab, alone or with ipilimumab, at or shortly before surgery. CDR3 region: CASSYRRPGLDNEQFF. CDR3 in DNA: TGTGCCAGCAGTTACCGCCGGCCGGGTCTGGACAATGAGCAGTTCTTC.